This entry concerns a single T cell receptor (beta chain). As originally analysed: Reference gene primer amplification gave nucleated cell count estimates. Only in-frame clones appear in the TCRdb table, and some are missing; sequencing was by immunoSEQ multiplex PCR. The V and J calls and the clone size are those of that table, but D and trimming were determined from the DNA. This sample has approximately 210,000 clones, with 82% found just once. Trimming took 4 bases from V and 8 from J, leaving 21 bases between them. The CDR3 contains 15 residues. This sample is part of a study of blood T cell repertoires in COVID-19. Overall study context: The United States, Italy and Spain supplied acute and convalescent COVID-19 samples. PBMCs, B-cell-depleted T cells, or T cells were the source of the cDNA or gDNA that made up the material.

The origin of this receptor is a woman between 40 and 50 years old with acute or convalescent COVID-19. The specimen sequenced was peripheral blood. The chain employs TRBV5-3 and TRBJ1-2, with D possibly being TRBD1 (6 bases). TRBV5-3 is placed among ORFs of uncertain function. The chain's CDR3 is CARSHSGSYQGGYTF. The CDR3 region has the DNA TGTGCCAGAAGCCACTCCGGTAGTTACCAGGGGGGCTACACCTTC.